This TCR beta chain appears in the sequencing data of a study of human T cells and chemical hapten exposure. General study findings and limits: Counts of TCRs above 1 in 1000 frequency stayed unchanged with DPC sensitization.

Stated time point: patch test 2, 6 weeks after DPC sensitization. Indicated treatment: therapeutic diphenylcyclopropenone sensitization with weekly scalp DPC. A single record per CDR3 protein comes from TCRdb applying MiXCR to the RACE reads. Here the sample spans approximately 80,000 distinct CDR3 sequences, about 10% being singletons. V gave up 5 bases and J gave up 5 bases, with 7 bases separating them. The germline gives CDR1 SQVTM, CDR2 ANQGSEA. The CDR3 extends over 11 amino acids. This clonotype was seen many times. Its antigen is as yet unknown. This chain joins TRBV29-1 and TRBJ2-1, with D unresolved. Sequences were derived from whole blood, sampled in connection with sensitization to the hapten diphenylcyclopropenone (DPC). The TCR comes from a woman aged 30 to 39 with alopecia areata. Some clones in this sample may be carry-over from other donors' samples. The CDR3: CSVPRNNEQFF. The CDR3 coding sequence is TGCAGCGTTCCAAGGAACAATGAGCAGTTCTTC.